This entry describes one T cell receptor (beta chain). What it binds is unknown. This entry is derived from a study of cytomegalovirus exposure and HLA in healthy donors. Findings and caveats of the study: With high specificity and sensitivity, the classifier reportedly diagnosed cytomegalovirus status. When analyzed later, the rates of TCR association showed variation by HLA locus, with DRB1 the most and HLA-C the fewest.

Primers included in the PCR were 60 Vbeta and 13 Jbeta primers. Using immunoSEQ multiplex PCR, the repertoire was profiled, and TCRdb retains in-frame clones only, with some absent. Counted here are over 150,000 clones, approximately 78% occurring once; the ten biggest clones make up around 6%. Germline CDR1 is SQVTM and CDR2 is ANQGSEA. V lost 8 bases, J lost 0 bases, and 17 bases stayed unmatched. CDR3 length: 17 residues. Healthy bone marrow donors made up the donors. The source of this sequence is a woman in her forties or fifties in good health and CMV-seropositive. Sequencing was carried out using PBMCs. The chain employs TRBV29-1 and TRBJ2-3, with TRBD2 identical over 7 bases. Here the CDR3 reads CSHRRAGSISSTDTQYF. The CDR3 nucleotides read TGCAGCCACCGGAGAGCGGGAAGTATCTCTAGCACAGATACGCAGTATTTT.